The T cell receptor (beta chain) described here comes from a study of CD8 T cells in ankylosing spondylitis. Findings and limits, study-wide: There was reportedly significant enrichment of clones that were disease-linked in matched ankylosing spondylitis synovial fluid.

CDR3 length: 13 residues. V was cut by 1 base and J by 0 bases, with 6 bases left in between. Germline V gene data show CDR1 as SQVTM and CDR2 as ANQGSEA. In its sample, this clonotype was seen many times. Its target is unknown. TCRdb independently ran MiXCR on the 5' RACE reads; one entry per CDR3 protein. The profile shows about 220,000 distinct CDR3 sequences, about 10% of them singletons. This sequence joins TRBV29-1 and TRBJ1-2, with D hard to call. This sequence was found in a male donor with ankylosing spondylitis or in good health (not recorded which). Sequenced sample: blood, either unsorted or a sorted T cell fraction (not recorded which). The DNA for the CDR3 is TGCAGCGTTGAAGGCCAGCCTAACTATGGCTACACCTTC. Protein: CSVEGQPNYGYTF.